This is a list of T cell receptor beta chains from one sample in a study of shared clonotypes between healthy human individuals. Sequencing was performed with immunoSEQ multiplex PCR; in TCRdb, only in-frame clones are kept and a portion is missing. The top ten clones hold roughly 0.13% of a sample with around 2.1 million clones, more than 90% of them seen once. Source material: naive CD4+ T cells sorted from blood. These receptors all stem from a man between 18 and 29 years old in good health. CDR3s leave out the opening cysteine and the closing phenylalanine or tryptophan.

j_call | v_call | cdr3_aa
TRBJ2-5 | TRBV5-6 | ASSLTSGLQETQY
TRBJ2-1 | TRBV7-2 | ASSSPSGRALEQF
TRBJ1-6 | TRBV4-1 | ASSQDLGSSYNSPLH
TRBJ2-1 | TRBV9 | ASSVALAYPYNEQF
TRBJ2-7 | TRBV11-2 | ASSPAGPNYEQY
TRBJ2-7 | TRBV27 | ATVLLMAYEQY
TRBJ2-2 | TRBV5-1 | ATPWFTGELF
TRBJ1-6 | TRBV18 | ASSPSGGNSPLH
TRBJ1-3 | TRBV19 | ASSSQPGNTIY
TRBJ2-3 | TRBV9 | ASSVFTDTQY
TRBJ1-2 | TRBV29-1 | SATGQGLMSYGYT
TRBJ2-7 | TRBV7-2 | ASSLAPGPNEQY
TRBJ1-1 | TRBV6-5 | ASRQTVNTEAF
TRBJ1-2 | TRBV30 | AWSLQGVGYGYT
TRBJ2-3 | TRBV10-3 | AISTPGLQPGYNTQY
TRBJ1-1 | TRBV2 | ASTLMNTEAF
TRBJ2-2 | TRBV10-3 | AIPGTSGSRGTGELF
TRBJ2-3 | TRBV10-3 | AISEGGGRPDTQY
TRBJ1-2 | TRBV2 | ASDTDRGSYGYT
TRBJ1-5 | TRBV18 | ASSPSPQH
TRBJ2-3 | TRBV4-1 | ASSLDRASTDTQY
TRBJ2-1 | TRBV4-3 | ASSQDKGEIYEQF
TRBJ1-1 | TRBV30 | AWSVFGGRGRTEAF